This TCR beta chain was observed in a study of control samples from healthy donors and cancer patients. Germline V gives CDR1 SNHLY, CDR2 FYNNEI. V lost 7 bases and J 3 bases, leaving 27 bases between the germline ends. CDR3 length: 18 residues. Data came from immunoSEQ multiplex PCR; TCRdb stores just in-frame clones and leaves some out. Found here are some 80,000 clones, about 90% of them singletons; the top ten hold 1.9%. The J gene is TRBJ1-1, the V gene TRBV2; the D gene is possibly TRBD1 (6 bases). The specimen sequenced was PBMCs. The sequence was obtained from a woman aged 60 to 75 with head and neck cancer. This CDR3 is CASKTDRRVGRRDTEAFF. In DNA, the CDR3 is TGTGCCAGCAAAACAGACAGGCGCGTGGGGCGAAGGGACACTGAAGCTTTCTTT.